Below, 9 T cell receptor beta chains from the same sample are listed, as sequenced in a study of OX40 agonist ivuxolimab in advanced cancers. Assay used: immunoSEQ multiplex PCR; TCRdb lists only in-frame clones, some missing. The data show 80,000 or so clones, over 85% seen once. Sequences were derived from CD4+ or CD8+ T cells sorted from blood, sampled in a trial of the OX40 agonist ivuxolimab. Source of these receptors: an adult with an advanced solid tumor such as melanoma, head and neck, liver or kidney cancer.

The chain uses TRBV29-1 and TRBJ2-7; D could derive from TRBD1 or TRBD2 (6 bases each). The germline CDR1 and CDR2 sequences are SQVTM and ANQGSEA. Trimming shortened V by 4 bases and J by 4 bases, and 20 bases separated the two germline ends. This CDR3 has 15 residues. In nucleotides, the CDR3 is TGCAGCGTTGGAAGGGCCGCGGGACATATATACGAGCAGTACTTC. Protein product: CSVGRAAGHIYEQYF.

The chain combines TRBV6-5 with TRBJ2-5; D unresolved. CDR1 and CDR2 (germline): MNHEY, SVGAGI. Trimming pared 0 bases from V and 4 bases from J, leaving 3 bases between. The CDR3 runs 12 residues. Written as DNA, the CDR3 is TGTGCCAGCAGTTACTCGAGAGAGACCCAGTACTTC. Translated, it gives CASSYSRETQYF.

This rearrangement joins TRBV4-1 to TRBJ1-3; D gene uncertain. Trimming shortened V by 4 bases and J by 4 bases, and 14 bases separated the two germline ends. From germline, CDR1 is MGHRA and CDR2 YSYEKL. The CDR3 extends over 15 amino acids. The CDR3 coding sequence is TGCGCCAGCAGCCTCCGGACGGACTCAGGAAACACCATATATTTT. Its translation is CASSLRTDSGNTIYF.

About this clone itself: Germline and junction disagree at one end, which may indicate a read error. V usage is TRBV5-4 and J usage is TRBJ2-5; 8 nucleotides line up with TRBD2. The CDR3 sequence is 13 residues long. The germline V gene encodes CDR1 SGHNT and CDR2 YYREEE (reference sequence). The CDR3 protein is CASRLGLGETQYF. The CDR3 bases are TGTGCCAGCAGGTTGGGACTAGGAGAGACCCAGTACTTC.

This clone was observed a single time. The chain recombines TRBV7-2 with TRBJ1-4; D remains unclear. Trimming shortened V by 3 bases and J by 3 bases, and 8 bases separated the two germline ends. Germline assignment: CDR1 SGHTA and CDR2 FQGNSA. The length of the CDR3 is 14 residues. In DNA form, the CDR3 reads TGTGCCAGCAGCTTCCGGGGTCCTAATGAAAAACTGTTTTTT. Amino acid sequence: CASSFRGPNEKLFF.

The chain is built from TRBV11-3 and TRBJ2-2; perhaps TRBD2 as D (6 bases). The CDR3 sequence is 15 residues long. V was shortened by 1 base and J by 0 bases, with 6 bases between the two germline ends. Per germline, CDR1 SGHNT and CDR2 YENEEA. This CDR3 is CASSLGGTNTGELFF. CDR3 in DNA: TGTGCCAGCAGCTTAGGCGGGACGAACACCGGGGAGCTGTTTTTT.

This sequence joins TRBV19 and TRBJ2-3; 7 bases fit TRBD2. Unmatched junction bases numbered 4, after V lost 4 bases and J lost 3 bases. The germline CDR1 and CDR2 sequences are LNHDA and SQIVND (reference sequence). This CDR3 contains 14 residues. CDR3 nucleotides: TGTGCCAGTAGTAGCGGGGAGGGAACAGATACGCAGTATTTT. The encoded protein is CASSSGEGTDTQYF.

The V call is TRBV4-1, the J call TRBJ2-1, with D possibly matching TRBD1 (6 bases). CDR1 is MGHRA and CDR2 is YSYEKL in the germline V gene. The V end lost 2 bases, the J end lost 6 bases, and 17 bases lay between the germline ends. CDR3 size: 16 residues. CDR3 sequence: CASSQKPGQNLNEQFF. CDR3 nucleotides: TGCGCCAGCAGCCAAAAACCGGGACAAAACCTCAATGAGCAGTTCTTC.

The chain carries TRBV6-1 and TRBJ1-6; 10 bases are a match to TRBD1. Germline CDR1 reads MNHNS; CDR2 reads SASEGT. The CDR3 consists of 15 residues. The J segment lost 6 bases and the V segment lost 7 bases, leaving 6 bases of the junction unmatched. CDR3 region: CASTRQGAANSPLHF. The CDR3 DNA reads TGTGCCAGCACCCGACAGGGGGCGGCTAATTCACCCCTCCACTTT.